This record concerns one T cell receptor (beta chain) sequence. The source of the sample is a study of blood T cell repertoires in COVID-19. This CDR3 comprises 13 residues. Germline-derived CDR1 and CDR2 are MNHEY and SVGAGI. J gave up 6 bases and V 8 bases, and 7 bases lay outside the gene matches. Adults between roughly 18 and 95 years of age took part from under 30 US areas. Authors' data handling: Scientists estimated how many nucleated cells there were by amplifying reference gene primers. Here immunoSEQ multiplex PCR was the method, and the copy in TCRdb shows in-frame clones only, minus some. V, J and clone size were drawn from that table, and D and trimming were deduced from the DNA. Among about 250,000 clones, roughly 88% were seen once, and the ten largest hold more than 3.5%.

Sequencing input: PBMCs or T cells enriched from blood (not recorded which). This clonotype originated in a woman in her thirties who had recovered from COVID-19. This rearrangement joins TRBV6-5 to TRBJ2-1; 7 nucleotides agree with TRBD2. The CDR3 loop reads CASGVLAANEQFF. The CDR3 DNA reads TGTGCCAGCGGGGTCCTAGCGGCCAATGAGCAGTTCTTC.